The 12 T cell receptor beta chains below were found in one sample sequenced in a study of cytomegalovirus exposure and HLA in healthy donors. Use of 60 Vbeta and 13 Jbeta primers characterized the PCR. TCRdb's table, derived via immunoSEQ multiplex PCR, lists solely in-frame clones and lacks some. The sample carries approximately 120,000 clones, 75% recorded once. The sample consisted of PBMCs. These receptors all stem from a young man in good health and CMV-seronegative.

The chain couples TRBV5-6 to TRBJ2-7; 7 bases are shared with TRBD1. The CDR3 is 14 residues long. From germline, CDR1 is SGHDT and CDR2 YYEEEE. V lost 0 bases to trimming and J lost 3 bases; unmatched junction nucleotides: 3. The CDR3 DNA is TGTGCCAGCAGCTTGGGCAGGGGGTTCTACGAGCAGTACTTC. Amino acid sequence: CASSLGRGFYEQYF.

This clone was counted only a few times. CDR3 amino acids: CASSRDRDNTEAFF. CDR3 DNA sequence: TGTGCCAGCAGCCGGGACAGGGATAACACTGAAGCTTTCTTT. This chain joins TRBV7-3 and TRBJ1-1, with 9 bases fitting TRBD1. Per the germline V gene, CDR1 is SGHTA and CDR2 is FQGTGA. V lost 5 bases and J lost 2; bases outside the gene matches: 3. The CDR3 extends over 14 amino acids.

The sample holds a few counts of this clone. The genes are TRBV11-1 and TRBJ2-3; 9 bases agree with TRBD2. Per the germline V gene, CDR1 is SGHAT and CDR2 is FQDESV (reference sequence). The CDR3 sequence is 15 residues long. V lost 3 bases and J lost 2; bases outside the gene matches: 3. The CDR3 loop is CASSFSGGNTDTQYF. For the CDR3, the DNA is TGTGCCAGCAGCTTCAGCGGGGGGAACACAGATACGCAGTATTTT.

The chain uses TRBV6-5 and TRBJ2-7; TRBD2 might be the D (6 bases). CDR3 length: 14 amino acids. Germline values: CDR1 MNHEY, CDR2 SVGAGI. V shed 5 bases and J shed 5 bases, with 16 bases lying between them. CDR3 bases: TGTGCCAGCAGTCGTGGCAGGGAGGAGAACGAGCAGTACTTC. Translating it yields CASSRGREENEQYF.

The chain recombines TRBV7-3 with TRBJ2-1; 13 nucleotides line up with TRBD2. This CDR3 region has 15 residues. Trimming at V came to 3 bases and at J to 4 bases, leaving 0 bases not matched to a gene. Per germline, CDR1 SGHTA and CDR2 FQGTGA. CDR3 sequence reads: CASSLGLAGYNEQFF. In nucleotides, the CDR3 is TGTGCCAGCAGCTTGGGACTAGCGGGGTACAATGAGCAGTTCTTC.

This clone was detected a few times. The gene calls are TRBV10-3 and TRBJ1-1; 7 nucleotides agree with TRBD1. With 7 bases clipped from V and 4 bases from J, the junction kept 9 bases outside the gene matches. In germline, CDR1 is ENHRY, CDR2 SYGVKD. The CDR3 contains 14 residues. As DNA, the CDR3 is TGTGCCATCACTCGAGACAGGGTGGGCACTGAAGCTTTCTTT. Protein sequence: CAITRDRVGTEAFF.

The rearrangement links TRBV7-2 to TRBJ2-1; D is undetermined. CDR1 and CDR2 from the germline V gene are SGHTA and FQGNSA. V lost 2 bases and J lost 7, with 9 bases in between. This CDR3 is built from 13 residues. The CDR3 bases are TGTGCCAGCAGCTTAAGCTTTGGTAATGAGCAGTTCTTC. Its translation is CASSLSFGNEQFF.

V gene TRBV5-1 combines with J gene TRBJ2-1; TRBD2 matches at 7 bases. There are 15 residues in the CDR3. Germline V gene data show CDR1 as SGHRS and CDR2 as YFSETQ. The V segment lost 3 bases and the J segment 3 bases; nucleotides outside the gene matches: 6. The CDR3 DNA reads as TGCGCCAGCAGCTCCGGTAGCGGGCGCTACAATGAGCAGTTCTTC. Its translation: CASSSGSGRYNEQFF.

A few counts support this clone. The CDR3 region has the DNA TGTGCCAGCAGCCAAGAAGCGTTGGTCGGGGAGCTGTTTTTT. This codes for CASSQEALVGELFF. The chain uses TRBV4-2 and TRBJ2-2; D gene uncertain. V was trimmed by 0 bases and J by 7 bases, leaving 9 bases between them. CDR1 and CDR2 from the germline V gene are LGHNA and YNFKEQ. This CDR3 has 14 residues.

This clone was seen a few times. The chain carries TRBV27 and TRBJ2-5; D ambiguous. Trimming removed 4 bases at V and 1 base at J, with 10 bases between. The CDR3 consists of 14 residues. Germline V gene data show CDR1 as MNHEY and CDR2 as SMNVEV (reference sequence). The CDR3 DNA reads TGTGCCAGCAGTTCCCTCCAGATCCAAGAGACCCAGTACTTC. It is translated as CASSSLQIQETQYF.

The rearrangement joins TRBV4-1 to TRBJ1-6, with D unclear. V was trimmed by 4 bases and J by 10 bases, leaving 17 bases between them. This CDR3 is built from 15 residues. Germline CDR1 is MGHRA and CDR2 is YSYEKL. CDR3: CASSPEIELMSPLHF. Written as DNA, the CDR3 is TGCGCCAGCAGCCCCGAGATTGAGCTTATGTCACCCCTCCACTTT.

The gene calls are TRBV6-5 and TRBJ1-1; 8 bases are shared with TRBD1. V shed 5 bases, J shed 1 base, and the junction held 6 bases outside the gene matches. Germline CDR1 and CDR2: MNHEY and SVGAGI. There are 15 residues in the CDR3. The CDR3 protein is CASSLTGGGNTEAFF. In DNA form, the CDR3 reads TGTGCCAGCAGTCTCACAGGGGGTGGGAACACTGAAGCTTTCTTT.